Listed below are T cell receptor beta chains from one sample, sequenced in a study of CXCR3 chemokines and chemotherapy response in bladder cancer. TCRdb itself ran the PCR reads through MiXCR, one entry per CDR3 protein. In the table there are around 5,000 distinct CDR3 sequences, roughly 14% of which are singletons. This sample was taken from a patient whose treatment included neoadjuvant chemotherapy. The receptors originated from a human donor with bladder cancer that responded to neoadjuvant chemotherapy. Both conserved end residues are part of each CDR3. A D gene is named only where the DNA matches it firmly. Size is stated for part of the rows, as once, few or many counts, or as a class when the clone is expanded.

clone_size	v_call	d_call	j_call	cdr3_nt	cdr3_aa
.	TRBV27	.	TRBJ2-7	TGTGCCAGCAGTCCTCGGGACGGTTCCTACGAGCAGTACTTC	CASSPRDGSYEQYF
many	TRBV19	.	TRBJ1-3	TGTGCCAGTAGTATCTCAGGGCCTGGAAACACCATATATTTT	CASSISGPGNTIYF
medium-sized	TRBV6-1	.	TRBJ1-6	TGTGCCAGCGTCGTGGGGTCGGATTCACCCCTCCACTTT	CASVVGSDSPLHF
many	TRBV27	TRBD1	TRBJ1-2	TGTGCCAGCAGTAGGGACAGGCCTCCGGTCCAGGGGGACTACACCTTC	CASSRDRPPVQGDYTF
.	TRBV6-1	.	TRBJ1-1	TGTGCCAGCAGTGACCGGGGGGGCGGCACTGAAGCTTTCTTT	CASSDRGGGTEAFF
many	TRBV7-9	TRBD1	TRBJ1-2	TGTGCCAGCAGCCAGGACAGGGGGAAAGTGTCGTATGGCTACACCTTC	CASSQDRGKVSYGYTF
medium-sized	TRBV7-2	.	TRBJ2-7	TGTGCCAGCAGTTTATACGGAGACGCGGCCCCCTACGAGCAGTACTTC	CASSLYGDAAPYEQYF
many	TRBV12-3/TRBV12-4	.	TRBJ2-1	TGTGCCAGCAGTTTTGTTCGCCAGAGCTACAATGAGCAGTTCTTC	CASSFVRQSYNEQFF
medium-sized	TRBV5-6	TRBD2	TRBJ2-3	TGTGCCAGCAGTTACTGGGGGGGAGGGCCGGTAGATACGCAGTATTTT	CASSYWGGGPVDTQYF
many	TRBV13	.	TRBJ2-7	TGTGCCAGCAGCTCCCGACAAACGTCCTACGAGCAGTACTTC	CASSSRQTSYEQYF
many	TRBV18	.	TRBJ1-3	TGTGCCAGCTCACCACAGCAGGGATCTGGAAACACCATATATTTT	CASSPQQGSGNTIYF
.	TRBV20-1	.	TRBJ1-6	TGCAGTGCTAGAGATTTAGGGGCACCCTATAATTCACCCCTCCACTTT	CSARDLGAPYNSPLHF
many	TRBV5-4	.	TRBJ2-5	TGTGCCAGCAGCTTGGGATGGGAGACCCAGTACTTC	CASSLGWETQYF
medium-sized	TRBV6-1	TRBD1	TRBJ1-5	TGTGCCAGCAGTGGGGACAGGGGGCGCAGCTATAGCAATCAGCCCCAGCATTTT	CASSGDRGRSYSNQPQHF
many	TRBV27	.	TRBJ2-1	TGTGCCAGCAACCCTTCTCTAGCGATCCACAATGAGCAGTTCTTC	CASNPSLAIHNEQFF
many	TRBV5-4	.	TRBJ2-2	TGTGCCAGCAGCTTGGCAGGTCCTGCCGGGGAGCTGTTTTTT	CASSLAGPAGELFF
many	TRBV15	.	TRBJ1-6	TGTGCCACCAGCGCAGCCGGGGTAAATAATTCACCCCTCCACTTT	CATSAAGVNNSPLHF
many	TRBV20-1	.	TRBJ2-4	TGCAGTGCCCCCGACCAGGAGGAAAACATTCAGTACTTC	CSAPDQEENIQYF
medium-sized	TRBV7-2	.	TRBJ2-1	TGTGCCAGCAGCTTAAGTGGGGGACTCGAGCAGTTCTTC	CASSLSGGLEQFF
medium-sized	TRBV7-2	TRBD1	TRBJ1-1	TGTGCCAGCAGCACCCGACAGGGGGCTTCCACTTACATGAACACTGAAGCTTTCTTT	CASSTRQGASTYMNTEAFF
.	TRBV27	.	TRBJ1-5	TGTGCCAGCAGAAGAGGGGTGGAGGGCAATCAGCCCCAGCATTTT	CASRRGVEGNQPQHF
.	TRBV11-2	.	TRBJ2-6	TGTGCCAGCAGCAGACAAGCTGGGGCCAACGTCCTGACTTTC	CASSRQAGANVLTF
many	TRBV12-3/TRBV12-4	.	TRBJ2-1	TGTGCCAGCAGTTTAGGAGGTTACAATGAGCAGTTCTTC	CASSLGGYNEQFF
many	TRBV9	TRBD2	TRBJ2-4	TGTGCCAGCAGCACTAGCGGGAGTCGGGGCAACCTTCAGTACTTC	CASSTSGSRGNLQYF
large	TRBV19	.	TRBJ2-1	TGTGCCAGTAGTCTAACAAGGGGTGAGCAGTTCTTC	CASSLTRGEQFF
many	TRBV30	.	TRBJ2-2	TGTGCCTGGAGGGGTATGGCCACCGGGGAGCTGTTTTTT	CAWRGMATGELFF
.	TRBV30	TRBD1	TRBJ2-7	TGTGCCTGGAGTGTGGACAGGGTCCACGAGCAGTACTTC	CAWSVDRVHEQYF
many	TRBV19	.	TRBJ1-3	TGTGCCAGTGCAACCGGACAAATCTTAGACTCTGGAAACACCATATATTTT	CASATGQILDSGNTIYF
.	TRBV7-2	TRBD1	TRBJ2-6	TGTGCCAGCAGCACCCGACAGGGGGGGGTCCATTTCTCTGGGGCCAACGTCCTGACTTTC	CASSTRQGGVHFSGANVLTF
many	TRBV12-3/TRBV12-4	TRBD1	TRBJ1-5	TGTGCCAGCAGCCCACCGGGACAGGTTTTCAATCAGCCCCAGCATTTT	CASSPPGQVFNQPQHF
few	TRBV9	.	TRBJ1-5	TGTGCCAGCAGCGTAGACGGTGTTGAGCCCCAGCATTTT	CASSVDGVEPQHF
medium-sized	TRBV6-6	.	TRBJ1-1	TGTGCCAGCACGGGAGAGAGGGAGGGCCCTGAAGCTTTCTTT	CASTGEREGPEAFF
many	TRBV18	.	TRBJ1-4	TGTGCCAGCTCACCAATAACCGGTGACAAACTGTTTTTT	CASSPITGDKLFF
few	TRBV10-2	.	TRBJ2-1	TGCGCCAGCAGTGTGACCGGGACTTTATTTGGCTACAATGAGCAGTTCTTC	CASSVTGTLFGYNEQFF
few	TRBV20-1	.	TRBJ2-3	TGCAGTGCTCCGGCGAGGGTAGATACGCAGTATTTT	CSAPARVDTQYF
medium-sized	TRBV6-1	.	TRBJ2-3	TGTGCCAGCAGTGAAGCACTCGGGGGCCCGGGCACAGATACGCAGTATTTT	CASSEALGGPGTDTQYF
.	TRBV20-1	.	TRBJ2-1	TGCAGTGCTAGAGATCCCTCGTTGGATGAGCAGTTCTTC	CSARDPSLDEQFF
.	TRBV27	TRBD2	TRBJ2-5	TGTGCCAGCAGCTCGGCGGGAGGGCTGGAGACCCAGTACTTC	CASSSAGGLETQYF
medium-sized	TRBV29-1	.	TRBJ2-3	TGCAGCGGCGGGACTCCAGGGGCAGATACGCAGTATTTT	CSGGTPGADTQYF
many	TRBV27	TRBD1	TRBJ1-5	TGTGCCAGCAGGTCGGGACAGTTCAGCAATCAGCCCCAGCATTTT	CASRSGQFSNQPQHF
medium-sized	TRBV5-4	TRBD1	TRBJ2-2	TGTGCCAGCAGCCGACAGGGATACACCGGGGAGCTGTTTTTT	CASSRQGYTGELFF
medium-sized	TRBV5-6	.	TRBJ2-4	TGTGCCAGCAGCTTGGTTCCAACTAAATCTCAGAACATTCAGTACTTC	CASSLVPTKSQNIQYF
medium-sized	TRBV19	.	TRBJ1-5	TGTGCCAGCCGGGACTTCGAAGGCGAGCCCCAGCATTTT	CASRDFEGEPQHF
medium-sized	TRBV6-2/TRBV6-3	TRBD2	TRBJ2-2	TGTGCCAGCAGCCTGGGGGGGAGACCCGGGGAGCTGTTTTTT	CASSLGGRPGELFF
.	TRBV11-3	TRBD2	TRBJ2-1	TGTGCCAGCAGCACCAATGGGGGAGGGGAGAGCTCCTACAATGAGCAGTTCTTC	CASSTNGGGESSYNEQFF
many	TRBV12-3/TRBV12-4	.	TRBJ1-5	TGTGCCAGCAGTTTACCCCGGAGCCATCAGCCCCAGCATTTT	CASSLPRSHQPQHF
.	TRBV14	.	TRBJ1-1	TGTGCCAGCAGCCAAGACGAGAGTTGGGGGTTCGCTGAAGCTTTCTTT	CASSQDESWGFAEAFF
medium-sized	TRBV6-1	.	TRBJ1-2	TGTGCCAGCAGTTCAACCGGGCGGCAGGGCTACACCTTC	CASSSTGRQGYTF
few	TRBV27	.	TRBJ2-7	TGTGCCAGCAGACCGCCGACTCGAGCCGGGGAGCAGTACTTC	CASRPPTRAGEQYF
many	TRBV28	.	TRBJ1-5	TGTGCCAGCACCCCATTCCCCGCCGACAGGTACAATCAGCCCCAGCATTTT	CASTPFPADRYNQPQHF
.	TRBV19	.	TRBJ1-5	TGTGCCAGTACCTCCCGCTGGCAGATGACTAGCAATCAGCCCCAGCATTTT	CASTSRWQMTSNQPQHF
.	TRBV12-3/TRBV12-4	TRBD1	TRBJ2-7	TGTGCCAGCAGTAGGACAGGCTACGAGCAGTACTTC	CASSRTGYEQYF
medium-sized	TRBV10-3	.	TRBJ2-3	TGTGCCATCGGCAGGAATCCTAGCACAGATACGCAGTATTTT	CAIGRNPSTDTQYF
medium-sized	TRBV30	.	TRBJ1-3	TGTGCCTGGAGTGTTTACGGCACGAGCTCTGGAAACACCATATATTTT	CAWSVYGTSSGNTIYF
.	TRBV19	TRBD2	TRBJ2-3	TGTGCCAGTGCCGGGACTAGCGGGAGTTCAAGTCCAGATACGCAGTATTTT	CASAGTSGSSSPDTQYF
.	TRBV20-1	TRBD1	TRBJ1-1	TGCAGTGCTAGACCGGGACAGGTGAACACTGAAGCTTTCTTT	CSARPGQVNTEAFF
medium-sized	TRBV6-9	TRBD2	TRBJ2-3	TGTGCCAGCAGTTTACGGCTAGCGGGAGTTATAAGGAGGGCAGATACGCAGTATTTT	CASSLRLAGVIRRADTQYF
large	TRBV6-1	TRBD2	TRBJ2-1	TGTGCCAGCAGCTCACCCGGGACTAGCAACGGGGAGTTCTTC	CASSSPGTSNGEFF
.	TRBV4-3	.	TRBJ2-2	TGCGCCAGCAGCCAAGATCCGACTCCTGCTGTCGGGGAGCTGTTTTTT	CASSQDPTPAVGELFF
medium-sized	TRBV7-2	TRBD2	TRBJ2-4	TGTGCCAGCAGCTTAGTCGGTAGCGGGAGTCAAAACATTCAGTACTTC	CASSLVGSGSQNIQYF